This is a list of T cell receptor beta chains from one sample in a study of post-analysis software for immune sequencing data. One entry per CDR3 protein results from TCRdb running MiXCR on the PCR reads. This repertoire shows 800,000 to 950,000 distinct CDR3 sequences, under 70% found once; its top ten account for approximately 4.5%. Sequencing was done on a sample of blood. Every receptor here comes from a girl between 10 and 17 years old with multiple sclerosis. Each CDR3 is given with its conserved first and last residue. D genes are given only for firm matches. Clone size is stated in some rows and not others, as once, few, many or a class when expanded.

TRBJ1-4 . few TRBV5-1 TGCGCCAGCAGCACCGGCCCGACGGATGAAAAACTGTTTTTT CASSTGPTDEKLFF
TRBJ2-7 TRBD2 . TRBV29-1 TGCAGCGTTGAAATTCGCGGGCTAGCGGGAGGGAAACCCTACGAGCAGTACTTC CSVEIRGLAGGKPYEQYF
TRBJ2-7 TRBD2 once TRBV27 TGTGCCAGCAGTTTTGAGCGGGGGGACTACGAGCAGTACTTC CASSFERGDYEQYF
TRBJ1-2 . few TRBV12-3/TRBV12-4 TGTGCCAGCAGCGCAGGGTACTATGGCTACACCTTC CASSAGYYGYTF
TRBJ1-1 . . TRBV28 TGTGCCAGCAGTTTAACGGGACGGATGAACACTGAAGCTTTCTTT CASSLTGRMNTEAFF
TRBJ2-1 TRBD2 . TRBV29-1 TGCAGCGCTACTCGGGCGAGCGGGAGTAGCTTAAATGAGCAGTTCTTC CSATRASGSSLNEQFF
TRBJ1-2 . . TRBV5-1 TGCGCCAGTCGAACAGGGAACTATGGCTACACCTTC CASRTGNYGYTF
TRBJ1-2 . once TRBV7-9 TGTGCCAGCAGCTTAACCGGGGCTGCCGCCTATGGCTACACCTTC CASSLTGAAAYGYTF
TRBJ2-7 . . TRBV5-1 TGCGCCAGCAGCTTGGCTTCCCCGGGACACCTCTACGAGCAGTACTTC CASSLASPGHLYEQYF
TRBJ2-3 TRBD2 . TRBV20-1 TGCAGTGCTAGAGATTTTCTCAGCGGGGGGGGCACAGATACGCAGTATTTT CSARDFLSGGGTDTQYF
TRBJ2-7 TRBD2 . TRBV20-1 TGCAGTGCTCCCACCGGGCTAGCGGGGACTTACGAGCAGTACTTC CSAPTGLAGTYEQYF
TRBJ2-7 . . TRBV6-6 TGTGCCAGCAGTCCGCTGAACGAGCAGTACTTC CASSPLNEQYF
TRBJ2-1 . . TRBV12-3/TRBV12-4 TGTGCCAGCAGACCCATCGGCCGCGCCGATGAGCAGTTCTTC CASRPIGRADEQFF